A selection of T cell receptor beta chains follows, all from one sample in a study of neoadjuvant anti-PD-1 for oral cavity cancer. Profiled with immunoSEQ multiplex PCR; TCRdb holds only in-frame clones, not every one. The sample comprises some 6,700 clones, about three quarters of which are singletons, and under 3.5% rests with the top ten. This specimen was PBMCs, taken before nivolumab (anti-PD-1) treatment. The receptor set was obtained from a person aged 35-80 years with oral cavity squamous cell carcinoma. Each CDR3 is given with its conserved first and last residue. Fields, in order: D gene, clone size, J gene, V gene, CDR3 protein, CDR3 DNA. The D gene is left open where the match is weak. The listing skips clone size in some rows; elsewhere it reads once, few, many or a size class.

d_call: -
clone_size: -
j_call: TRBJ1-1
v_call: TRBV11-2
cdr3_aa: CASSLGPGGVEEAFF
cdr3_nt: TGTGCCAGCAGCTTAGGCCCAGGAGGGGTCGAGGAAGCTTTCTTT

d_call: TRBD1
clone_size: -
j_call: TRBJ1-6
v_call: TRBV11-2
cdr3_aa: CASSIRGTGSPNYNSPLHF
cdr3_nt: TGTGCCAGCAGCATAAGGGGGACAGGGTCCCCCAACTATAATTCACCCCTCCACTTT

d_call: -
clone_size: -
j_call: TRBJ2-2
v_call: TRBV15
cdr3_aa: CATSRDNHGAGELFF
cdr3_nt: TGTGCCACCAGCAGAGATAACCATGGGGCCGGGGAGCTGTTTTTT

d_call: -
clone_size: -
j_call: TRBJ1-1
v_call: TRBV30
cdr3_aa: CAWSLEDGQSNTEAFF
cdr3_nt: TGTGCCTGGAGTCTAGAGGACGGACAGTCGAACACTGAAGCTTTCTTT

d_call: -
clone_size: -
j_call: TRBJ2-7
v_call: TRBV2
cdr3_aa: CASRAQGLRSDEQYF
cdr3_nt: TGTGCCAGCAGGGCCCAGGGGCTCCGTTCGGACGAGCAGTACTTC

d_call: TRBD2
clone_size: -
j_call: TRBJ2-3
v_call: TRBV7-7
cdr3_aa: CASSLGLAASTDTQYF
cdr3_nt: TGTGCCAGCAGTCTGGGACTAGCGGCTAGCACAGATACGCAGTATTTT

d_call: -
clone_size: once
j_call: TRBJ1-1
v_call: TRBV13
cdr3_aa: CASSSERWTEAFF
cdr3_nt: TGTGCCAGCAGCTCAGAGCGTTGGACTGAAGCTTTCTTT

d_call: -
clone_size: -
j_call: TRBJ1-2
v_call: TRBV21-1
cdr3_aa: CARDLSRGYGYTF
cdr3_nt: TGTGCCAGGGACCTTAGCAGAGGCTATGGCTACACCTTC

d_call: -
clone_size: few
j_call: TRBJ2-5
v_call: TRBV14
cdr3_aa: CASSQGPGPQETQYF
cdr3_nt: TGTGCCAGCAGCCAAGGGCCAGGCCCCCAAGAGACCCAGTACTTC

d_call: TRBD1
clone_size: -
j_call: TRBJ1-2
v_call: TRBV6-6
cdr3_aa: CASSYALDRVGYTF
cdr3_nt: TGTGCCAGCAGTTACGCCTTGGACAGGGTTGGCTACACCTTC

d_call: TRBD1
clone_size: -
j_call: TRBJ2-7
v_call: TRBV18
cdr3_aa: CASSPATGGYEQYF
cdr3_nt: TGTGCCAGCTCACCGGCGACAGGGGGCTACGAGCAGTACTTC

d_call: -
clone_size: -
j_call: TRBJ1-1
v_call: TRBV30
cdr3_aa: CAYIRGLGNTEAFF
cdr3_nt: TGTGCCTACATCAGGGGTCTGGGGAACACTGAAGCTTTCTTT

d_call: -
clone_size: -
j_call: TRBJ1-4
v_call: TRBV29-1
cdr3_aa: CSVHEPDEKLFF
cdr3_nt: TGCAGCGTGCACGAGCCCGATGAAAAACTGTTTTTT

d_call: -
clone_size: -
j_call: TRBJ2-6
v_call: TRBV6-4
cdr3_aa: CASSDSSSGANVLTF
cdr3_nt: TGTGCCAGCAGTGACTCTTCTTCTGGGGCCAACGTCCTGACTTTC

d_call: -
clone_size: -
j_call: TRBJ2-6
v_call: TRBV27
cdr3_aa: CASSPRSGANVLTF
cdr3_nt: TGTGCCAGCAGTCCACGCTCTGGGGCCAACGTCCTGACTTTC

d_call: -
clone_size: -
j_call: TRBJ2-2
v_call: TRBV5-4
cdr3_aa: CASSFTVTGELFF
cdr3_nt: TGTGCCAGCAGCTTTACCGTCACCGGGGAGCTGTTTTTT

d_call: -
clone_size: -
j_call: TRBJ2-7
v_call: TRBV2
cdr3_aa: CASSLGQLTSYEQYF
cdr3_nt: TGTGCCAGCAGCCTCGGACAGCTGACTTCCTACGAGCAGTACTTC

d_call: TRBD1
clone_size: -
j_call: TRBJ2-5
v_call: TRBV10-3
cdr3_aa: CAIKQGAMETQYF
cdr3_nt: TGTGCCATCAAACAGGGGGCCATGGAGACCCAGTACTTC

d_call: TRBD1
clone_size: -
j_call: TRBJ1-4
v_call: TRBV7-8
cdr3_aa: CASNPGQGVGKLFF
cdr3_nt: TGTGCCAGCAACCCGGGACAGGGGGTTGGAAAACTGTTTTTT

d_call: TRBD2
clone_size: -
j_call: TRBJ2-2
v_call: TRBV4-2
cdr3_aa: CASSLQAPRAGGYTGELFF
cdr3_nt: TGTGCCAGCAGCCTCCAGGCCCCGAGAGCGGGGGGGTACACCGGGGAGCTGTTTTTT

d_call: -
clone_size: few
j_call: TRBJ2-7
v_call: TRBV5-1
cdr3_aa: CASSLDATPREQYF
cdr3_nt: TGCGCCAGCAGCTTGGATGCGACTCCGCGGGAGCAGTACTTC

d_call: -
clone_size: -
j_call: TRBJ2-2
v_call: TRBV4-2
cdr3_aa: CASSPQRRNTGELFF
cdr3_nt: TGTGCCAGCAGCCCACAGAGGCGGAACACCGGGGAGCTGTTTTTT

d_call: -
clone_size: -
j_call: TRBJ2-7
v_call: TRBV5-1
cdr3_aa: CASSLGQGTHEQYF
cdr3_nt: TGCGCCAGCAGCTTAGGGCAGGGTACCCACGAGCAGTACTTC

d_call: -
clone_size: -
j_call: TRBJ1-1
v_call: TRBV15
cdr3_aa: CATSREGLLYEAFF
cdr3_nt: TGTGCCACCAGCAGGGAGGGCCTACTCTATGAAGCTTTCTTT

d_call: -
clone_size: -
j_call: TRBJ1-2
v_call: TRBV9
cdr3_aa: CASSPQGGNYGYTF
cdr3_nt: TGTGCCAGCAGCCCCCAAGGAGGGAACTATGGCTACACCTTC

d_call: -
clone_size: -
j_call: TRBJ1-2
v_call: TRBV7-2
cdr3_aa: CASSQPFRTIWNYGYTF
cdr3_nt: TGTGCCAGCAGCCAACCCTTCCGGACAATATGGAACTATGGCTACACCTTC

d_call: TRBD1
clone_size: -
j_call: TRBJ1-5
v_call: TRBV6-1
cdr3_aa: CASSPARTGGQPQHF
cdr3_nt: TGTGCCAGCAGTCCCGCTCGGACAGGTGGGCAGCCCCAGCATTTT

d_call: -
clone_size: -
j_call: TRBJ2-1
v_call: TRBV4-3
cdr3_aa: CASSRSFGGANEQFF
cdr3_nt: TGCGCCAGCAGCCGGTCCTTTGGGGGGGCGAATGAGCAGTTCTTC

d_call: TRBD1
clone_size: -
j_call: TRBJ1-1
v_call: TRBV6-6
cdr3_aa: CASSSGQGSTEAFF
cdr3_nt: TGTGCCAGCAGTTCGGGACAGGGTTCTACTGAAGCTTTCTTT

d_call: -
clone_size: -
j_call: TRBJ2-3
v_call: TRBV27
cdr3_aa: CASSLGQSTDTQYF
cdr3_nt: TGTGCCAGCAGTTTAGGGCAAAGCACAGATACGCAGTATTTT

d_call: TRBD1
clone_size: few
j_call: TRBJ2-2
v_call: TRBV4-2
cdr3_aa: CASSPGQGYAGELFF
cdr3_nt: TGTGCCAGCAGCCCGGGACAGGGGTATGCCGGGGAGCTGTTTTTT

d_call: TRBD1
clone_size: -
j_call: TRBJ1-6
v_call: TRBV7-9
cdr3_aa: CASSFLRSLQGARNSPLHF
cdr3_nt: TGTGCCAGCAGCTTTCTTCGATCGTTACAGGGGGCGCGTAATTCACCCCTCCACTTT

d_call: TRBD1
clone_size: -
j_call: TRBJ1-6
v_call: TRBV10-2
cdr3_aa: CASSDHQRDRSPLHF
cdr3_nt: TGCGCCAGCAGTGATCATCAGAGGGACAGATCACCCCTCCACTTT

d_call: -
clone_size: -
j_call: TRBJ2-7
v_call: TRBV10-3
cdr3_aa: CAISWDGRYEQYF
cdr3_nt: TGTGCCATCTCCTGGGACGGGCGGTACGAGCAGTACTTC

d_call: -
clone_size: -
j_call: TRBJ1-2
v_call: TRBV6-5
cdr3_aa: CASRGRGYGYTF
cdr3_nt: TGTGCCAGCAGAGGCCGAGGCTATGGCTACACCTTC

d_call: TRBD1
clone_size: few
j_call: TRBJ2-7
v_call: TRBV27
cdr3_aa: CASSPPGTASYEQYF
cdr3_nt: TGTGCCAGCAGTCCTCCGGGGACAGCCTCCTACGAGCAGTACTTC

d_call: -
clone_size: -
j_call: TRBJ2-1
v_call: TRBV7-9
cdr3_aa: CASSLGGQPYNEQFF
cdr3_nt: TGTGCCAGCAGCTTAGGGGGTCAGCCTTACAATGAGCAGTTCTTC

d_call: -
clone_size: -
j_call: TRBJ1-5
v_call: TRBV27
cdr3_aa: CASSLSGMGNQPQHF
cdr3_nt: TGTGCCAGCAGTTTATCAGGTATGGGCAATCAGCCCCAGCATTTT

d_call: -
clone_size: -
j_call: TRBJ1-5
v_call: TRBV29-1
cdr3_aa: CSVVGSAGNQPQHF
cdr3_nt: TGCAGCGTTGTGGGCTCGGCGGGCAATCAGCCCCAGCATTTT

d_call: TRBD1
clone_size: -
j_call: TRBJ1-1
v_call: TRBV10-1
cdr3_aa: CASSETGATEAFF
cdr3_nt: TGCGCCAGCAGTGAGACAGGGGCCACTGAAGCTTTCTTT

d_call: TRBD1
clone_size: -
j_call: TRBJ2-3
v_call: TRBV7-9
cdr3_aa: CASTADRGQADTQYF
cdr3_nt: TGTGCCAGCACCGCGGACAGGGGGCAGGCAGATACGCAGTATTTT

d_call: -
clone_size: -
j_call: TRBJ1-2
v_call: TRBV7-9
cdr3_aa: CASSEGGGYTF
cdr3_nt: TGTGCCAGCAGCGAAGGGGGTGGCTACACCTTC

d_call: -
clone_size: -
j_call: TRBJ2-4
v_call: TRBV7-2
cdr3_aa: CASSANGQQYF
cdr3_nt: TGTGCCAGCAGCGCCAACGGGCAGCAGTACTTC

d_call: TRBD1
clone_size: -
j_call: TRBJ2-1
v_call: TRBV19
cdr3_aa: CASSLGQGVNEQFF
cdr3_nt: TGTGCCAGTAGTTTGGGACAGGGAGTGAATGAGCAGTTCTTC

d_call: TRBD1
clone_size: -
j_call: TRBJ1-2
v_call: TRBV6-5
cdr3_aa: CASRGQGRSSYGYTF
cdr3_nt: TGTGCCAGCAGGGGACAGGGTCGTTCTTCCTATGGCTACACCTTC

d_call: TRBD2
clone_size: -
j_call: TRBJ2-7
v_call: TRBV11-2
cdr3_aa: CASSPWWGGSSYEQYF
cdr3_nt: TGTGCCAGCAGCCCCTGGTGGGGCGGGAGCTCCTACGAGCAGTACTTC

d_call: -
clone_size: -
j_call: TRBJ1-2
v_call: TRBV27
cdr3_aa: CASSLGREVYGYTF
cdr3_nt: TGTGCCAGCAGTTTAGGCAGGGAGGTCTATGGCTACACCTTC

d_call: TRBD2
clone_size: -
j_call: TRBJ2-3
v_call: TRBV14
cdr3_aa: CASTPRGGPVGTDTQYF
cdr3_nt: TGTGCCAGCACCCCGCGGGGGGGCCCCGTCGGCACAGATACGCAGTATTTT

d_call: -
clone_size: -
j_call: TRBJ2-2
v_call: TRBV4-3
cdr3_aa: CASSRDMNTGELFF
cdr3_nt: TGCGCCAGCAGCCGGGACATGAACACCGGGGAGCTGTTTTTT

d_call: -
clone_size: -
j_call: TRBJ1-1
v_call: TRBV19
cdr3_aa: CASILRRNGEAFF
cdr3_nt: TGTGCCAGTATCCTCCGCCGGAATGGAGAAGCTTTCTTT

d_call: TRBD1
clone_size: -
j_call: TRBJ2-3
v_call: TRBV4-2
cdr3_aa: CASSQDPGTGTDTQYF
cdr3_nt: TGTGCCAGCAGCCAAGATCCCGGGACAGGCACAGATACGCAGTATTTT

d_call: TRBD1
clone_size: -
j_call: TRBJ1-5
v_call: TRBV5-1
cdr3_aa: CASSLTGTDQPQHF
cdr3_nt: TGCGCCAGCAGCCTGACTGGGACAGATCAGCCCCAGCATTTT

d_call: -
clone_size: -
j_call: TRBJ2-7
v_call: TRBV5-1
cdr3_aa: CASSFRGNFYEQYF
cdr3_nt: TGCGCCAGCAGCTTCCGGGGAAATTTCTACGAGCAGTACTTC

d_call: -
clone_size: -
j_call: TRBJ1-6
v_call: TRBV5-4
cdr3_aa: CASSLGSTHSPLHF
cdr3_nt: TGTGCCAGCAGCTTGGGGTCGACTCATTCACCCCTCCACTTT

d_call: -
clone_size: few
j_call: TRBJ1-2
v_call: TRBV19
cdr3_aa: CASSIGLGPATPYGYTF
cdr3_nt: TGTGCCAGTAGTATCGGTCTGGGTCCGGCTACTCCCTATGGCTACACCTTC

d_call: -
clone_size: few
j_call: TRBJ1-5
v_call: TRBV5-5
cdr3_aa: CASSLRGNSNQPQHF
cdr3_nt: TGTGCCAGCAGCTTAAGGGGGAATAGCAATCAGCCCCAGCATTTT

d_call: TRBD2
clone_size: -
j_call: TRBJ2-7
v_call: TRBV9
cdr3_aa: CASSVGGGAPVDEQYF
cdr3_nt: TGTGCCAGCAGCGTAGGCGGGGGGGCCCCGGTCGACGAGCAGTACTTC

d_call: -
clone_size: -
j_call: TRBJ1-1
v_call: TRBV5-1
cdr3_aa: CASSLTADTEAFF
cdr3_nt: TGCGCCAGCAGCTTGACGGCGGACACTGAAGCTTTCTTT

d_call: -
clone_size: -
j_call: TRBJ2-1
v_call: TRBV4-1
cdr3_aa: CASSQESQFYEQFF
cdr3_nt: TGCGCCAGCAGCCAAGAATCGCAGTTCTATGAGCAGTTCTTC

d_call: TRBD1
clone_size: -
j_call: TRBJ1-4
v_call: TRBV14
cdr3_aa: CASSPRQGSNEKLFF
cdr3_nt: TGTGCCAGCAGCCCCCGACAGGGTTCTAATGAAAAACTGTTTTTT